The 6 T cell receptor beta chains listed next were all sequenced from one sample in a study of T cells in Graves' hyperthyroidism and ophthalmopathy. Amplified TCR beta CDR3 regions derived from RNA transcripts. Initially, a first-round RT-PCR of the TCR CDR3 employed the HTBI primer set. TCRdb called the multiplex PCR reads again in MiXCR, with one record for every CDR3 protein. Of about 420,000 distinct CDR3 sequences detected, about a sixth appear once; the ten largest clones hold 7.5% to 8%. The sequenced material came from blood. These receptors originate from a woman younger than 35 with Graves' hyperthyroidism.

This clonotype was seen at least ten times. The chain employs TRBV11-2 and TRBJ1-4, with TRBD1 matching over 8 bases. J was trimmed by 8 bases and V by 2 bases; bases with no gene match: 10. CDR1 and CDR2 (germline): SGHAT, FQNNGV. The CDR3 extends over 16 amino acids. The CDR3 DNA reads as TGTGCCAGCAGCTTATACCCAGGGGGCGCGTACGAAAAACTGTTTTTT. It is translated as CASSLYPGGAYEKLFF.

This clonotype was counted at least ten times. This chain joins TRBV7-2 and TRBJ2-2, with 9 nucleotides matching TRBD1. Germline CDR1 and CDR2: SGHTA and FQGNSA. The CDR3 runs 15 residues. V trimming: 2 bases; J trimming: 6 bases; junction bases outside the gene matches: 4. Written as DNA, the CDR3 is TGTGCCAGCAGCTTACTGGGACAGGGTCCCGGGGAGCTGTTTTTT. It translates to CASSLLGQGPGELFF.

This clonotype occurred a few times. The chain couples TRBV10-3 to TRBJ1-4, with D perhaps matching TRBD1 (6 bases). This CDR3 contains 13 residues. V was pared by 8 bases and J by 6 bases, with 13 bases between. Germline-derived CDR1 and CDR2 are ENHRY and SYGVKD. The chain's CDR3 is CAIQGKFDEKLFF. The DNA of the CDR3 is TGTGCCATCCAGGGGAAGTTCGATGAAAAACTGTTTTTT.

This clonotype came up many times. The chain joins TRBV9 to TRBJ2-2, with TRBD1 matching 7 bases. This CDR3 comprises 16 residues. Germline V CDR1 and CDR2: SGDLS, YYNGEE. V shed 3 bases, J shed 4 bases, and the junction held 9 bases outside the gene matches. The CDR3 sequence: CASSAGTAHSTGELFF. The CDR3 region has the DNA TGTGCCAGCAGCGCAGGGACAGCGCACTCCACCGGGGAGCTGTTTTTT.

This clonotype was observed at least ten times. This rearrangement joins TRBV12-3 or TRBV12-4 to TRBJ2-1, with D possibly being TRBD2 (5 bases). The V and J ends lost 2 bases and 4 bases respectively, with 12 bases between them. The CDR3 consists of 15 residues. For the CDR3, the DNA is TGTGCCAGCAGTTTAAGGAGCGGTCCTTACAATGAGCAGTTCTTC. This gives the protein CASSLRSGPYNEQFF.

This clonotype was counted at least ten times. J is TRBJ1-2 and V is TRBV12-5, with 9 bases that match TRBD1. Germline CDR1 reads LGHNT; CDR2 reads FRNRAP. Trimming at V came to 0 bases and at J to 4 bases, leaving 15 bases not matched to a gene. The CDR3 contains 19 residues. The CDR3 DNA sequence: TGTGCTAGTGGTTTGGTACCGGGACAGGGCCTCTTATCGGGCTATGGCTACACCTTC. Protein sequence: CASGLVPGQGLLSGYGYTF.